The clone carrying this T cell receptor (beta chain) showed up just a few times. These data belong to a study of blood T cells in healthy people across ages. A second roughly 6 to 11 cycle PCR used barcoded and J-beta primers. Unique molecular identifiers of 12 random nucleotides labeled each cDNA. Via MiXCR, TCRdb re-called the 5' RACE reads, giving one row per CDR3 protein. The sample lists about 1.8 million distinct CDR3 sequences; less than 50% were seen once. Per germline, CDR1 SNHLY and CDR2 FYNNEI. This CDR3 comprises 17 residues. Deletions cut 5 bases from V and 0 bases from J, with 20 bases between.

The source of this sequence is a woman aged 40 to 50 in good health. Sequenced material: blood. The chain has TRBV2 and TRBJ2-7, with D unresolved. Here the CDR3 reads CASSTRRGGSHSYEQYF. The DNA of the CDR3 is TGTGCCAGCAGTACCCGTCGAGGTGGATCTCACTCCTACGAGCAGTACTTC.